The following is a T cell receptor (beta chain) sequence with its context. The record originates from a study of T cells in Graves' hyperthyroidism and ophthalmopathy. At the level of the study: Peripheral blood was acquired at first diagnosis, ahead of any therapy whatsoever.

Researchers took RNA transcripts and amplified the TCR beta CDR3 regions from them. HTBI primers were the set used in a first-round RT-PCR of the TCR CDR3. TCRdb analysed the multiplex PCR reads with MiXCR anew, one entry per CDR3 protein. The sample includes a few hundred thousand distinct CDR3 sequences, roughly 15% of them seen just once. The sequence was collected from a woman aged 18 to 35 with Graves' hyperthyroidism. What was sequenced was blood.

The CDR3 bases are TGTGCCAGCAGTTACCCCGATTGGGGGGACACTGAAGCTTTCTTT. Protein sequence: CASSYPDWGDTEAFF. The chain links TRBV6-2 or TRBV6-3 to TRBJ1-1; tentatively, D is TRBD1 (5 bases). Trimming left V 2 bases short and J 3 bases short, with 13 bases between. Per germline, CDR1 MNHEY and CDR2 SVGEGT. The CDR3 extends over 15 amino acids.